These 7 T cell receptor beta chains were all obtained from the same sample, sequenced in a study of blood T cell repertoires in COVID-19. Some clones are missing from TCRdb's copy, which holds only in-frame ones; the method was immunoSEQ multiplex PCR. Among some 280,000 clones listed, around 81% were seen once. Sequenced material: peripheral blood. The receptors were gathered from a woman aged 45-60 years with active or convalescent COVID-19.

Here the CDR3 DNA reads TGTGCCAGCAGGACAGGTGCTAACTATGGCTACACCTTC. It is translated as CASRTGANYGYTF. This chain connects TRBV6-5 to TRBJ1-2, with a possible D match to TRBD1 (6 bases). The CDR3 totals 13 residues. V was cut by 6 bases and J by 0 bases, with 8 bases left in between. Per germline, CDR1 MNHEY and CDR2 SVGAGI.

V and J are TRBV29-1 and TRBJ1-1; a weak D match, TRBD1 (6 bases). CDR3 length: 12 residues. V dropped 5 bases and J dropped 2 bases, with 9 bases sitting between them. Germline-derived CDR1 and CDR2 are SQVTM and ANQGSEA. The CDR3 sequence: CSVRTVNTEAFF. CDR3 DNA: TGCAGCGTTCGGACAGTCAACACTGAAGCTTTCTTT.

This clone has only a few counts. The chain carries TRBV29-1 and TRBJ2-1, with 7 bases identical to TRBD1. Unmatched junction bases numbered 6, after V lost 7 bases and J lost 3 bases. The CDR3 totals 13 residues. Germline CDR1 is SQVTM and CDR2 is ANQGSEA. In DNA, the CDR3 is TGCAGCGCGGGACAGTGGGTCTACAATGAGCAGTTCTTC. Translating it yields CSAGQWVYNEQFF.

The chain links TRBV5-6 to TRBJ2-5; D unclear. CDR3 length: 14 amino acids. Trimming left V 3 bases short and J 5 bases short, with 14 bases between. CDR1 SGHDT and CDR2 YYEEEE come from the germline V gene. This CDR3 reads CASSSPTDGETQYF. CDR3 DNA sequence: TGTGCCAGCAGCTCGCCGACTGACGGGGAGACCCAGTACTTC.

V and J are TRBV7-2 and TRBJ1-1; tentative D call: TRBD1 (6 bases). This CDR3 comprises 15 residues. In germline, CDR1 is SGHTA, CDR2 FQGNSA. Between the trimmed V and J ends, which lost 0 bases and 4 bases, there was a span of 12 bases. The CDR3 protein is CASSLAVRGITEAFF. CDR3 nucleotide sequence: TGTGCCAGCAGCTTAGCGGTCAGGGGAATCACTGAAGCTTTCTTT.

The chain joins TRBV5-5 to TRBJ1-6; possible D gene TRBD1, 5 bases. V shed 3 bases and J shed 7 bases, with 14 bases lying between them. The CDR3 has 15 residues. Germline values: CDR1 SGHKS, CDR2 YYEKEE (reference sequence). CDR3 bases: TGTGCCAGCAGCTCCCAGGGAGGGTTGAATTCACCCCTCCACTTT. This gives the protein CASSSQGGLNSPLHF.

The chain is built from TRBV2 and TRBJ1-1; TRBD1 agrees at 9 bases. V lost 5 bases to trimming and J lost 6 bases; unmatched junction nucleotides: 7. The CDR3 is 14 amino acids. Germline lookup yields CDR1 SNHLY and CDR2 FYNNEI. CDR3 nucleotides: TGTGCCAGCAGTCCTTTGGGGGACAGGGCTGAAGCTTTCTTT. Translating gives CASSPLGDRAEAFF.